This is a list of T cell receptor beta chains from one sample in a study of human T cells and chemical hapten exposure. TCRdb reprocessed the RACE reads via MiXCR and lists one record per CDR3 protein. This table holds under 200,000 distinct CDR3 sequences, around 30% found once. The sequences come from whole blood, collected in connection with sensitization to the hapten diphenylcyclopropenone (DPC). These receptors originate from a woman in her 30s with alopecia areata. Some clones in this sample may be carry-over from other donors' samples. CDR3s include the opening cysteine and the closing phenylalanine or tryptophan. A D gene is named only where the DNA matches it firmly. Some rows have no size entry. The others give once, few or many, or a class for an expanded clone.

TRBV28,.,TRBJ1-1,.,TGTGCCAGCTTCGGCCGGGCAGCCAGTTACACTGAAGCTTTCTTT,CASFGRAASYTEAFF
TRBV5-1,.,TRBJ2-4,TRBD1,TGCGCCAGCAGCTTGGAGCTGGGACAGGGCCAAAACATTCAGTACTTC,CASSLELGQGQNIQYF
TRBV18,.,TRBJ2-7,TRBD1,TGTGCCAGCTCACCCCGTACCGGGACAGGGGAAGAGCAGTACTTC,CASSPRTGTGEEQYF
TRBV7-2,few,TRBJ1-2,.,TGTGCCAGCAGCTTAGACCGGGACTATGGCTACACCTTC,CASSLDRDYGYTF
TRBV28,.,TRBJ2-7,.,TGTGCCAGCAGCCTAGAAACAGATAACTCCTACGAGCAGTACTTC,CASSLETDNSYEQYF
TRBV7-2,.,TRBJ2-1,.,TGTGCCAGCAGCCCCCGCGGTGGGGGTGAGCAGTTCTTC,CASSPRGGGEQFF
TRBV7-2,.,TRBJ1-1,TRBD1,TGTGCCAGCAGCCCTCGGACAGGGGATACTGAAGCTTTCTTT,CASSPRTGDTEAFF
TRBV29-1,few,TRBJ2-3,.,TGCAGCGTCTCCCTAGGGGCCCGCTTAAGTTTAGATACGCAGTATTTT,CSVSLGARLSLDTQYF
TRBV4-3,.,TRBJ2-2,.,TGCGCCAGCAGCCAAGTAGCTTCGTCGACCGGGGAGCTGTTTTTT,CASSQVASSTGELFF
TRBV20-1,.,TRBJ2-1,.,TGCAGTGCTAGATGGGGGAATGAGCAGTTCTTC,CSARWGNEQFF
TRBV19,few,TRBJ2-2,.,TGTGCCAGTAACAGGGACGGTCACGGGGAGCTGTTTTTT,CASNRDGHGELFF
TRBV7-2,.,TRBJ1-1,.,TGTGCCAGCAGCTACGGGACGAACACTGAAGCTTTCTTT,CASSYGTNTEAFF
TRBV5-1,.,TRBJ2-1,TRBD2,TGCGCCAGCAGCCGGCAGACTAGCGGGAGAGAGGAGCAGTTCTTC,CASSRQTSGREEQFF
TRBV29-1,few,TRBJ1-1,TRBD1,TGCAGCGCTGCGGGACAGACCAACACTGAAGCTTTCTTT,CSAAGQTNTEAFF
TRBV23-1,.,TRBJ1-5,.,TGCGCCAGCAGTCAATCAGTCGATCAGCCCCAGCATTTT,CASSQSVDQPQHF
TRBV3-1,.,TRBJ2-5,.,TGTGCCAGCAGCCGCTCCCAAGAGACCCAGTACTTC,CASSRSQETQYF
TRBV7-9,few,TRBJ2-6,TRBD2,TGTGCCAGCAGCTATCAGCCGGGGGGACCCTCTGGGGCCAACGTCCTGACTTTC,CASSYQPGGPSGANVLTF
TRBV29-1,few,TRBJ1-1,.,TGCAGCGTTGAATCGGGACAGAACACTGAAGCTTTCTTT,CSVESGQNTEAFF
TRBV7-8,.,TRBJ1-2,.,TGTGCCAGCAGCTTAGATGCCGAGATCTATGGCTACACCTTC,CASSLDAEIYGYTF
TRBV20-1,few,TRBJ1-1,.,TGCAGTGCTAGATTGCAGGGCCCGAACACTGAAGCTTTCTTT,CSARLQGPNTEAFF
TRBV29-1,.,TRBJ1-5,.,TGCAGCGTTAAAGGGGCAAATCAGCCCCAGCATTTT,CSVKGANQPQHF
TRBV29-1,.,TRBJ1-1,.,TGCAGCGTTGATGGAATAGCAGTCACTGAAGCTTTCTTT,CSVDGIAVTEAFF
TRBV28,.,TRBJ1-6,TRBD1,TGTGCCAGCTCCGGTATGGGACAGGTTTCATCCCACCACTTT,CASSGMGQVSSHHF
TRBV29-1,few,TRBJ2-7,.,TGCAGCGTGGGGGGCAGGGGGTTGTCCGAGCAGTACTTC,CSVGGRGLSEQYF
TRBV6-2/TRBV6-3,.,TRBJ1-1,.,TGTGCCAGCAGTTACAACCGGAACACTAAAGCTTTCTTT,CASSYNRNTKAFF
TRBV5-1,few,TRBJ2-1,TRBD2,TGCGCCAGCAGCCCCGGGGATAGCGGGGGGTACAATGAGCAGTTCTTC,CASSPGDSGGYNEQFF
TRBV10-3,.,TRBJ1-2,TRBD1,TGTGCCGTCAGTGAGACAGGGAGTGAGGGCTACACCTTC,CAVSETGSEGYTF
TRBV7-2,few,TRBJ2-2,TRBD1,TGTGCCAGCAGCAAGGGACAGGGGGCTGGCGGGGAGCTGTTTTTT,CASSKGQGAGGELFF